These T cell receptor beta chains were read from a single sample in a study of control samples from healthy donors and cancer patients. Sequencing used immunoSEQ multiplex PCR; TCRdb keeps in-frame clones, though not all of them. This sample has over 150,000 clones, with 90% to 95% found just once. Material for sequencing was PBMCs. These receptors were taken from a man aged 60 to 75 with colorectal cancer. The CDR3 runs from the conserved cysteine through the conserved F or W. The D gene is left open where the match is weak. The listing skips clone size in some rows; elsewhere it reads once, few, many or a size class.

-	-	TRBV11-3	TRBJ2-7	TGTGCCAGCAGCTCGGGGGCGTGGGGGGATCCCGAGCAGTACTTC	CASSSGAWGDPEQYF
-	-	TRBV6-5	TRBJ2-7	TGTGCCAGCACAAGTCGGCGGGGTGACGAGCAGTACTTC	CASTSRRGDEQYF
-	-	TRBV3-1/TRBV3-2	TRBJ1-2	TGTGCCAGCAGCCAAGCCACCTATGGCTACACCTTC	CASSQATYGYTF
-	-	TRBV27	TRBJ2-6	TGTGCCAGCAGTTCGGCTTTTGGGGCCAACGTCCTGACTTTC	CASSSAFGANVLTF
-	-	TRBV9	TRBJ2-7	TGTGCCAGCAGCCAGATGAGGGACAACTCCTACGAGCAGTACTTC	CASSQMRDNSYEQYF
-	-	TRBV27	TRBJ2-1	TGTGCCAGCAGTTTCAGGGTCATCGGTTATGAGCAGTTCTTC	CASSFRVIGYEQFF
-	TRBD2	TRBV15	TRBJ2-3	TGTGCCACCAGCATCCTAGCGGGGAGCACAGATACGCAGTATTTT	CATSILAGSTDTQYF
-	-	TRBV21-1	TRBJ2-2	TGTGCCAGCAGGGGGACAGAGGACACCGGGGAGCTGTTTTTT	CASRGTEDTGELFF
-	-	TRBV19	TRBJ1-5	TGTGCCAGTGAACAGGGATGGGGGGGTAGCAATCAGCCCCAGCATTTT	CASEQGWGGSNQPQHF
-	-	TRBV10-3	TRBJ2-2	TGTGCCATCAGCGCGGGTCAGCTATCATCCCAGGAGCTGTTTTTT	CAISAGQLSSQELFF
-	TRBD1	TRBV6-5	TRBJ2-1	TGTGCCAGCAGTCCATTAGGGGGCGTAGGTAATGAGCAGTTCTTC	CASSPLGGVGNEQFF
-	-	TRBV4-1	TRBJ2-1	TGCGCCAGCAGCCAAGTTGGACTCTGGGGGGACAATGAGCAGTTCTTC	CASSQVGLWGDNEQFF
-	TRBD2	TRBV6-4	TRBJ2-1	TGTGCCAGCGTCCGACTAGCGGGGTTATATTCACATGAGCAGTTCTTC	CASVRLAGLYSHEQFF
once	-	TRBV27	TRBJ1-1	TGTGCCAGCAGGCCCGGGACCATTTACACTGAAGCTTTCTTT	CASRPGTIYTEAFF
-	-	TRBV11-2	TRBJ1-2	TGTGCCAGCAGCTCACAGGGCATTAACTATGGCTACACCTTC	CASSSQGINYGYTF
few	TRBD2	TRBV5-1	TRBJ2-5	TGCGCCAGCAGCTTGAGGGGGACTAGCGGAGCCGGGGAGACCCAGTACTTC	CASSLRGTSGAGETQYF
-	-	TRBV15	TRBJ1-5	TGTGCCACCAGTCTCCGAGAGCAGCCCCAGCATTTT	CATSLREQPQHF
-	-	TRBV7-9	TRBJ1-5	TGTGCCAGCAGCTTAGGGCAGGGGAATCAGCCCCAGCATTTT	CASSLGQGNQPQHF
-	-	TRBV6-5	TRBJ2-7	TGTGCCAGCAGCCGCGAGTTGGCGGGGATGCAGTACTTC	CASSRELAGMQYF
-	-	TRBV19	TRBJ1-5	TGTGCCAGTACCCCGGGGCAGATAAATGATCAGCCCCAGCATTTT	CASTPGQINDQPQHF
-	-	TRBV7-2	TRBJ1-5	TGTGCCAGCAGCCCGACAGTCAGCAATCAGCCCCAGCATTTT	CASSPTVSNQPQHF
-	-	TRBV7-9	TRBJ1-4	TGTGCCAGCAGCTTAGCGGGGGATGAAAAACTGTTTTTT	CASSLAGDEKLFF
-	-	TRBV11-2	TRBJ1-1	TGTGCCAGCAGCTCAATACAGGGATCGAACACTGAAGCTTTCTTT	CASSSIQGSNTEAFF
-	-	TRBV4-1	TRBJ2-5	TGCGCCAGCAGCCAAGCCTCACTAGGAATGACCCAGTACTTC	CASSQASLGMTQYF
-	-	TRBV9	TRBJ1-1	TGTGCCAGCAGCGTAGAGTACAGGGAGGGGACTGAAGCTTTCTTT	CASSVEYREGTEAFF
-	-	TRBV10-3	TRBJ1-2	TGTGCCGCCGCCGGACAGAACTATGGCTACACCTTC	CAAAGQNYGYTF
-	-	TRBV5-4	TRBJ1-2	TGTGCCAGCAGCATGGACAGTCTTTTTCCTGGCTACACCTTC	CASSMDSLFPGYTF
-	-	TRBV5-1	TRBJ2-7	TGCGCCAGCAGCTTGGAGGCAGGCTCTCCCTACGAGCAGTACTTC	CASSLEAGSPYEQYF
-	TRBD1	TRBV27	TRBJ1-2	TGTGCCAGCAGTCTCACAGGGGCGGCGGGCTACACCTTC	CASSLTGAAGYTF
-	TRBD2	TRBV5-1	TRBJ2-3	TGCGCCAGCAGCAAGACTAGCGGGGTAGTAATTGGCACAGATACGCAGTATTTT	CASSKTSGVVIGTDTQYF
-	-	TRBV2	TRBJ1-5	TGTGCCAGCAGAACGGGGGGGAGGCAGCCCCAGCATTTT	CASRTGGRQPQHF
-	TRBD2	TRBV19	TRBJ2-7	TGTGCCAGTAGTGGTACTAGCGGGGGGACCTTCTACGAGCAGTACTTC	CASSGTSGGTFYEQYF
-	TRBD1	TRBV9	TRBJ2-5	TGTGCCAGCAGCGGGACAGGGGCAGGGGAGACCCAGTACTTC	CASSGTGAGETQYF
-	-	TRBV12-5	TRBJ1-2	TGTGCTAGTGGTTTGGTCACTACAAAACAGGGACAATATGGCTACACCTTC	CASGLVTTKQGQYGYTF
-	TRBD1	TRBV20-1	TRBJ2-7	TGCAGTGCTAGTGGGGGGGACAGGGGTACCTACGAGCAGTACTTC	CSASGGDRGTYEQYF
-	TRBD1	TRBV7-9	TRBJ1-6	TGTGCCAGCAGCCGACCCGGGACAGGCAGTTCACCCCTCCACTTT	CASSRPGTGSSPLHF
-	-	TRBV7-2	TRBJ2-1	TGTGCCAGCAGCCCCCGGTTGGGACTCCGGAACAATGAGCAGTTCTTC	CASSPRLGLRNNEQFF
-	TRBD1	TRBV2	TRBJ1-4	TGTGCCAGCAGTGACACAGGGGGCGATGAAAAACTGTTTTTT	CASSDTGGDEKLFF
-	-	TRBV19	TRBJ1-1	TGTGCCAGTAGTCTCCCGACGACGGGGGTCACTGAAGCTTTCTTT	CASSLPTTGVTEAFF
-	-	TRBV7-8	TRBJ1-4	TGTGCCAGCAGCCTAAGGGAGACTAATGAAAAACTGTTTTTT	CASSLRETNEKLFF
-	-	TRBV14	TRBJ1-6	TGTGCCAGCAGCCAAGCACGATCACCCCTCCACTTT	CASSQARSPLHF
-	-	TRBV5-1	TRBJ1-3	TGCGCCAGCAGCCAACAGGCGAGCTCTGGAAACACCATATATTTT	CASSQQASSGNTIYF